These T cell receptor beta chains were read from a single sample in a study of T cell repertoires in cytomegalovirus infection. What these receptors recognize is not known. TCRdb re-called the reads through MiXCR, storing one row per CDR3 protein. The data contain a few hundred thousand distinct CDR3 sequences, about a third of them singletons. The source material was cultured PBMCs, sampled from culture after CMV antigen stimulation. These receptors all stem from a human donor in good health (CMV status not recorded). Some clones in this sample may be carry-over from other donors' samples. Each CDR3 is given with its conserved first and last residue. Each record gives: V gene, D gene, clone size, J gene, CDR3 length, CDR3 protein, CDR3 DNA. The D gene is left open where the match is weak. A row's size may be missing; if present it is once, few, many or a size class.

TRBV10-3,-,-,TRBJ2-4,14,CAISGDTSGNIQYF,TGTGCCATCAGTGGAGACACCAGTGGAAACATTCAGTACTTC
TRBV24-1,-,many,TRBJ2-5,15,CATSAWDGYQETQYF,TGTGCCACCAGTGCCTGGGACGGCTACCAAGAGACCCAGTACTTC
TRBV12-3/TRBV12-4,-,-,TRBJ2-3,14,CASCTGLRTDTQYF,TGTGCCAGCTGTACGGGACTCCGCACAGATACGCAGTATTTT
TRBV20-1,TRBD1,few,TRBJ1-6,16,CSARDDRGINNSPLHF,TGCAGTGCTAGAGACGACAGGGGGATAAACAATTCACCCCTCCACTTT
TRBV6-2/TRBV6-3,TRBD2,-,TRBJ2-1,16,CASSPGLAGVTAEQFF,TGTGCCAGCAGCCCCGGACTAGCGGGAGTAACGGCGGAGCAGTTCTTC
TRBV12-3/TRBV12-4,-,few,TRBJ1-1,15,CASSRWFGLNTEAFF,TGTGCCAGCAGTCGATGGTTCGGACTGAACACTGAAGCTTTCTTT
TRBV7-6,TRBD2,many,TRBJ2-2,16,CASSARLAGDLGELFF,TGTGCCAGCAGCGCTAGACTAGCGGGAGACCTCGGGGAGCTGTTTTTT
TRBV10-3,-,-,TRBJ2-7,12,CAISRDEGEQYF,TGTGCCATCAGTAGAGACGAGGGAGAGCAGTACTTC
TRBV6-5,TRBD2,-,TRBJ2-3,15,CASSYFSGSTDTQYF,TGTGCCAGCAGTTACTTTAGCGGGAGCACAGATACGCAGTATTTT
TRBV6-2/TRBV6-3,TRBD2,-,TRBJ2-1,17,CASRPTTTSGAYNEQFF,TGTGCCAGCAGACCCACTACGACTAGCGGGGCCTACAATGAGCAGTTCTTC
TRBV5-8,TRBD1,-,TRBJ2-1,19,CASSGIDRVRPRPYNEQFF,TGTGCCAGCAGCGGCATAGACAGGGTGCGACCCCGACCCTACAATGAGCAGTTCTTC
TRBV6-6,-,-,TRBJ1-5,18,CASSYVQGRRAGRQPQHF,TGTGCCAGCAGTTACGTACAGGGTAGGCGGGCGGGACGCCAGCCCCAGCATTTT
TRBV7-9,TRBD1,-,TRBJ1-4,15,CASSPWTGGDEKLFF,TGTGCCAGCAGCCCTTGGACAGGGGGTGATGAAAAACTGTTTTTT
TRBV19,-,-,TRBJ2-5,12,CASRDYQETQYF,TGTGCCAGTCGTGACTACCAAGAGACCCAGTACTTC
TRBV5-4,TRBD1,-,TRBJ2-3,14,CASSPGRGLDTQYF,TGTGCCAGCAGCCCTGGAAGGGGGCTAGATACGCAGTATTTT
TRBV3-1,-,-,TRBJ1-2,15,CASSRTRVAAYGYTF,TGTGCCAGCAGCCGCACAAGGGTTGCGGCCTATGGCTACACCTTC
TRBV15,-,few,TRBJ2-3,17,CATSREIQFTSTDTQYF,TGTGCCACCAGCAGAGAGATCCAGTTCACGAGCACAGATACGCAGTATTTT
TRBV7-9,TRBD1,-,TRBJ2-7,15,CASSLGQGARYEQYF,TGTGCCAGCAGCTTAGGACAGGGGGCCCGGTACGAGCAGTACTTC
TRBV19,-,few,TRBJ2-1,15,CASSRTGISYNEQFF,TGTGCCAGTAGTCGAACAGGGATATCCTACAATGAGCAGTTCTTC
TRBV6-2/TRBV6-3,TRBD1,-,TRBJ1-1,14,CASTGTVMNTEAFF,TGTGCCAGCACGGGGACAGTAATGAACACTGAAGCTTTCTTT
TRBV7-9,-,-,TRBJ2-7,17,CASSPPGAGVALYEQYF,TGTGCCAGCAGCCCCCCCGGGGCTGGCGTGGCCCTCTACGAGCAGTACTTC
TRBV27,TRBD2,-,TRBJ2-5,16,CASNPLGLAKQETQYF,TGTGCCAGCAACCCCTTGGGACTAGCGAAACAAGAGACCCAGTACTTC
TRBV27,TRBD1,few,TRBJ1-2,16,CASSPTGTGTNYGYTF,TGTGCCAGCAGTCCGACCGGGACAGGGACCAACTATGGCTACACCTTC